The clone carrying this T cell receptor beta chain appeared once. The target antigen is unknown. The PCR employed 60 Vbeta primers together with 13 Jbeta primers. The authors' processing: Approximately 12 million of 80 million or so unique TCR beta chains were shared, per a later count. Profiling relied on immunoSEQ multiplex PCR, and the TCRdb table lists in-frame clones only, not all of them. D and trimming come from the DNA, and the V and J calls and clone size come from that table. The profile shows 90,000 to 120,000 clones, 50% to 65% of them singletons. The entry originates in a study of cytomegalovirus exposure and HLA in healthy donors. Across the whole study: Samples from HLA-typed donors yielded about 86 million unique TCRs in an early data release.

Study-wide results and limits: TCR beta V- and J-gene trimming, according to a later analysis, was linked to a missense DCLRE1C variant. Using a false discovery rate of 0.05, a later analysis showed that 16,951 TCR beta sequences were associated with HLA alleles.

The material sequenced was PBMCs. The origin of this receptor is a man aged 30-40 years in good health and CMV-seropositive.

This CDR3 is CASSPGQGAGEQYF. In DNA form, the CDR3 reads TGTGCCAGCTCACCGGGACAGGGTGCTGGCGAGCAGTACTTC. This sequence joins TRBV18 and TRBJ2-7, with 9 bases identical to TRBD1. CDR3 length equals 14 residues. CDR1 KGHSH and CDR2 LQKENI come from the germline V gene. V shed 3 bases and J 6 bases; nucleotides not matched to a gene: 6.